Listed below are T cell receptor beta chains from one sample, sequenced in a study of graft-versus-host responses after intestinal transplantation. Repertoires were generated with immunoSEQ multiplex PCR, while TCRdb's copy carries only in-frame clones and drops some. The table lists 20,000 or so clones, 33% of them singletons, with 9.2% in the top ten. The sequences come from alloreactive CD8+ T cells from a mixed lymphocyte reaction culture, collected before intestinal transplant. These receptors were obtained from a human patient who received an intestinal transplant. The CDR3 runs from the conserved cysteine through the conserved F or W. The order of the fields is V gene, J gene, CDR3 length, clone size, D gene, CDR3 protein, CDR3 DNA. The D gene is left open where the match is weak. Clone size is not always given. Where it is, it says once, few, many or a class for expanded clones.

v_gene: TRBV2
j_gene: TRBJ2-5
len: 14
abundance: few
d_gene: NA
CDR3aa: CASSGTALEETQYF
CDR3nt: TGTGCCAGCAGCGGGACTGCTCTGGAAGAGACCCAGTACTTC

v_gene: TRBV5-6
j_gene: TRBJ2-7
len: 12
abundance: NA
d_gene: NA
CDR3aa: CASSLVEFEQYF
CDR3nt: TGTGCCAGCAGCTTAGTTGAGTTCGAGCAGTACTTC

v_gene: TRBV5-6
j_gene: TRBJ1-4
len: 15
abundance: NA
d_gene: TRBD1
CDR3aa: CASSAEVRGIEKLFF
CDR3nt: TGTGCCAGCAGCGCAGAGGTCAGGGGGATTGAAAAACTGTTTTTT

v_gene: TRBV11-2
j_gene: TRBJ1-1
len: 13
abundance: NA
d_gene: NA
CDR3aa: CASSHTPATEAFF
CDR3nt: TGTGCCAGCAGTCACACACCCGCCACTGAAGCTTTCTTT

v_gene: TRBV11-1
j_gene: TRBJ2-1
len: 13
abundance: NA
d_gene: NA
CDR3aa: CASSLNRVREQFF
CDR3nt: TGTGCCAGCAGCTTAAACAGGGTTCGTGAGCAGTTCTTC

v_gene: TRBV6-5
j_gene: TRBJ1-2
len: 14
abundance: NA
d_gene: NA
CDR3aa: CASSSGRFDYGYTF
CDR3nt: TGTGCCAGCAGTTCTGGACGATTTGACTATGGCTACACCTTC

v_gene: TRBV11-2
j_gene: TRBJ2-5
len: 13
abundance: NA
d_gene: NA
CDR3aa: CASSPNTQETQYF
CDR3nt: TGTGCCAGCAGCCCCAACACCCAAGAGACCCAGTACTTC

v_gene: TRBV11-1
j_gene: TRBJ1-6
len: 17
abundance: NA
d_gene: TRBD1
CDR3aa: CASSLASSGGFNSPLHF
CDR3nt: TGTGCCAGCAGCTTAGCCTCATCAGGGGGCTTTAATTCACCCCTCCACTTT

v_gene: TRBV2
j_gene: TRBJ2-3
len: 18
abundance: NA
d_gene: TRBD2
CDR3aa: CASKPGLAGESGTDTQYF
CDR3nt: TGTGCCAGCAAGCCGGGACTAGCGGGGGAATCAGGCACAGATACGCAGTATTTT

v_gene: TRBV7-3
j_gene: TRBJ2-3
len: 15
abundance: NA
d_gene: TRBD2
CDR3aa: CASSLTYGRGDTQYF
CDR3nt: TGTGCCAGCAGCTTAACTTACGGGAGGGGGGATACGCAGTATTTT

v_gene: TRBV6-1
j_gene: TRBJ2-7
len: 12
abundance: few
d_gene: TRBD1
CDR3aa: CASRGQAYEQYF
CDR3nt: TGTGCCAGCCGGGGACAGGCCTACGAGCAGTACTTC

v_gene: TRBV7-7
j_gene: TRBJ2-7
len: 17
abundance: once
d_gene: NA
CDR3aa: CASSLDVRLSNFDEQYF
CDR3nt: TGTGCCAGCAGCTTAGACGTTCGTCTGTCGAACTTCGACGAGCAGTACTTC

v_gene: TRBV7-9
j_gene: TRBJ2-7
len: 12
abundance: NA
d_gene: NA
CDR3aa: CASSSPLDEQYF
CDR3nt: TGTGCCAGCAGCTCCCCTCTAGACGAGCAGTACTTC

v_gene: TRBV15
j_gene: TRBJ1-5
len: 16
abundance: few
d_gene: NA
CDR3aa: CATSSERGISNQPQHF
CDR3nt: TGTGCCACCAGCAGTGAAAGGGGGATCAGCAATCAGCCCCAGCATTTT

v_gene: TRBV7-6
j_gene: TRBJ2-3
len: 15
abundance: few
d_gene: TRBD1
CDR3aa: CASSLGTAHTDTQYF
CDR3nt: TGTGCCAGCAGCCTCGGGACAGCTCACACAGATACGCAGTATTTT

v_gene: TRBV10-3
j_gene: TRBJ2-7
len: 14
abundance: NA
d_gene: NA
CDR3aa: CAISDSELSYEQYF
CDR3nt: TGTGCCATCAGTGATTCCGAACTCTCCTACGAGCAGTACTTC

v_gene: TRBV13
j_gene: TRBJ2-5
len: 14
abundance: NA
d_gene: TRBD2
CDR3aa: CASSFSGNSYEKYF
CDR3nt: TGTGCCAGCAGCTTTAGCGGGAACTCCTACGAGAAGTACTTC

v_gene: TRBV27
j_gene: TRBJ1-5
len: 15
abundance: NA
d_gene: NA
CDR3aa: CASSHGLGDDQPQHF
CDR3nt: TGTGCCAGCAGCCACGGACTGGGAGATGACCAGCCCCAGCATTTT

v_gene: TRBV7-4
j_gene: TRBJ2-3
len: 15
abundance: NA
d_gene: TRBD2
CDR3aa: CASSLTSGGTDTQYF
CDR3nt: TGTGCCAGCAGCTTGACTAGCGGGGGCACAGATACGCAGTATTTT

v_gene: TRBV7-6
j_gene: TRBJ2-7
len: 14
abundance: NA
d_gene: TRBD1
CDR3aa: CASSPGGALAEQYF
CDR3nt: TGTGCCAGCAGCCCAGGGGGCGCTTTGGCCGAGCAGTACTTC

v_gene: TRBV4-1
j_gene: TRBJ1-1
len: 16
abundance: few
d_gene: NA
CDR3aa: CASSQEVPLMNTEAFF
CDR3nt: TGCGCCAGCAGCCAAGAGGTCCCCCTAATGAACACTGAAGCTTTCTTT

v_gene: TRBV5-1
j_gene: TRBJ2-7
len: 13
abundance: medium-sized
d_gene: NA
CDR3aa: CASSIETAYEQYF
CDR3nt: TGCGCCAGCAGCATAGAGACAGCTTACGAGCAGTACTTC

v_gene: TRBV5-1
j_gene: TRBJ2-2
len: 14
abundance: NA
d_gene: NA
CDR3aa: CASRTGENTGELFF
CDR3nt: TGCGCCAGCAGGACGGGAGAGAACACCGGGGAGCTGTTTTTT

v_gene: TRBV9
j_gene: TRBJ2-3
len: 14
abundance: NA
d_gene: NA
CDR3aa: CASSNYGLSDTQYF
CDR3nt: TGTGCCAGCAGCAACTACGGACTATCAGATACGCAGTATTTT

v_gene: TRBV29-1
j_gene: TRBJ2-1
len: 14
abundance: once
d_gene: TRBD1
CDR3aa: CSVEDLGQSHEQFF
CDR3nt: TGCAGCGTTGAAGATTTGGGACAGAGCCATGAGCAGTTCTTC

v_gene: TRBV19
j_gene: TRBJ1-2
len: 16
abundance: NA
d_gene: NA
CDR3aa: CASSTTDRPSNYGYTF
CDR3nt: TGTGCCAGTAGTACCACCGACAGGCCGTCTAACTATGGCTACACCTTC

v_gene: TRBV7-9
j_gene: TRBJ2-5
len: 14
abundance: NA
d_gene: TRBD2
CDR3aa: CASSPTSDQETQYF
CDR3nt: TGTGCCAGCAGCCCCACTAGCGATCAAGAGACCCAGTACTTC

v_gene: TRBV7-9
j_gene: TRBJ2-7
len: 16
abundance: few
d_gene: NA
CDR3aa: CASSSFLKPPIQGQYF
CDR3nt: TGTGCCAGCAGCTCCTTCCTAAAACCTCCTATACAGGGGCAGTACTTC

v_gene: TRBV9
j_gene: TRBJ1-6
len: 13
abundance: few
d_gene: NA
CDR3aa: CASSPFPNSPLHF
CDR3nt: TGTGCCAGCAGCCCTTTTCCCAATTCACCCCTCCACTTT

v_gene: TRBV19
j_gene: TRBJ2-7
len: 14
abundance: NA
d_gene: TRBD2
CDR3aa: CASSSAGGSYEQYF
CDR3nt: TGTGCCAGTAGCTCAGCGGGGGGCTCCTACGAGCAGTACTTC

v_gene: TRBV13
j_gene: TRBJ1-2
len: 12
abundance: few
d_gene: NA
CDR3aa: CASSGGNYGYTF
CDR3nt: TGTGCCAGCAGCGGGGGTAACTATGGCTACACCTTC

v_gene: TRBV5-4
j_gene: TRBJ2-3
len: 17
abundance: NA
d_gene: TRBD2
CDR3aa: CASSYPGPSGPTDTQYF
CDR3nt: TGTGCCAGCAGCTACCCGGGACCTAGCGGGCCCACAGATACGCAGTATTTT

v_gene: TRBV10-3
j_gene: TRBJ2-1
len: 16
abundance: NA
d_gene: TRBD2
CDR3aa: CAISGGGRYPRDEQFF
CDR3nt: TGTGCCATCAGCGGGGGGGGCAGGTACCCAAGGGATGAGCAGTTCTTC

v_gene: TRBV9
j_gene: TRBJ2-3
len: 18
abundance: NA
d_gene: TRBD2
CDR3aa: CASSTRTSGGSSTDTQYF
CDR3nt: TGTGCCAGCAGCACACGGACTAGCGGGGGATCGAGCACAGATACGCAGTATTTT

v_gene: TRBV6-1
j_gene: TRBJ2-3
len: 15
abundance: NA
d_gene: TRBD2
CDR3aa: CASSVLAGFADTQYF
CDR3nt: TGTGCCAGCAGTGTACTAGCGGGGTTTGCAGATACGCAGTATTTT

v_gene: TRBV18
j_gene: TRBJ2-1
len: 14
abundance: NA
d_gene: NA
CDR3aa: CASSPIEANNEQFF
CDR3nt: TGTGCCAGCTCACCAATCGAAGCGAACAATGAGCAGTTCTTC

v_gene: TRBV9
j_gene: TRBJ2-7
len: 14
abundance: few
d_gene: NA
CDR3aa: CASSVAGTFYEQYF
CDR3nt: TGTGCCAGCAGCGTAGCGGGAACGTTCTACGAGCAGTACTTC

v_gene: TRBV6-6
j_gene: TRBJ2-1
len: 14
abundance: medium-sized
d_gene: TRBD1
CDR3aa: CASSYSGQYNEQFF
CDR3nt: TGTGCCAGCAGTTACTCGGGACAGTACAATGAGCAGTTCTTC

v_gene: TRBV11-1
j_gene: TRBJ1-1
len: 16
abundance: few
d_gene: NA
CDR3aa: CASSSRGEQMNTEAFF
CDR3nt: TGTGCCAGCAGCTCAAGAGGTGAGCAGATGAACACTGAAGCTTTCTTT